This TCR beta chain stems from a study of blood T cell repertoires in COVID-19. The overall study: The United States, Italy and Spain were the sources of the acute and convalescent COVID-19 samples. The cDNA or gDNA used as material had been derived from T cells, B-cell-depleted T cells, or PBMCs.

Sequencing was performed with immunoSEQ multiplex PCR; in TCRdb, only in-frame clones are kept and a portion is missing. The profile shows under 350,000 clones, around 87% of them singletons. This clone is a singleton in its sample. This CDR3 comprises 14 residues. The V and J ends lost 3 bases and 1 base respectively, with 9 bases between them. CDR1 is MGHRA and CDR2 is YSYEKL in the germline V gene. The sample was peripheral blood. The TCR originated in a young man with active or convalescent COVID-19. The chain links TRBV4-1 to TRBJ1-1; D may be TRBD1 (6 bases). CDR3 DNA sequence: TGCGCCAGCAGCCATCCCAGGGGGAACACTGAAGCTTTCTTT. Residues: CASSHPRGNTEAFF.